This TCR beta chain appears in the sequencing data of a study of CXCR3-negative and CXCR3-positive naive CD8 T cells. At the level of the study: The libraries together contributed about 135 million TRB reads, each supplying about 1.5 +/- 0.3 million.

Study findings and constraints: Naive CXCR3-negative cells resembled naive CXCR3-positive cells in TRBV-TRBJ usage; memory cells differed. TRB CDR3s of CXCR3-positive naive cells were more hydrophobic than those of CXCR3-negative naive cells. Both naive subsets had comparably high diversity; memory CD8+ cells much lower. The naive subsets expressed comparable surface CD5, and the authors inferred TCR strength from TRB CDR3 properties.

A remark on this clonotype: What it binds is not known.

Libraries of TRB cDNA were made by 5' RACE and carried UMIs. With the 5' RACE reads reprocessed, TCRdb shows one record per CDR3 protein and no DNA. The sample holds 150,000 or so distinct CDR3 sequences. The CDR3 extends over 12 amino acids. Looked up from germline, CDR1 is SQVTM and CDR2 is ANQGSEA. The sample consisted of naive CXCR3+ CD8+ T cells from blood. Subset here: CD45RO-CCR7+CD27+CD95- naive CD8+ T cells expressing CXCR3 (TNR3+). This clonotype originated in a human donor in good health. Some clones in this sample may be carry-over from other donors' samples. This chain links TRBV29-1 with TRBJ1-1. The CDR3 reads CSVDTVNTEAFF.